The 28 T cell receptor beta chains given below trace back to one sample, sequenced in a study of OX40 agonist ivuxolimab in advanced cancers. The assay was immunoSEQ multiplex PCR, and TCRdb's table has in-frame clones only and misses some. The table has roughly 81,000 clones, approximately 90% seen once. The source was CD4+ or CD8+ T cells sorted from blood, collected in a trial of the OX40 agonist ivuxolimab. These receptors were collected from an adult with an advanced solid tumor such as melanoma, head and neck, liver or kidney cancer.

The sample holds a few counts of this clone. The gene calls are TRBV19 and TRBJ1-2; tentatively, D is TRBD1 (5 bases). In germline, CDR1 is LNHDA, CDR2 SQIVND (reference sequence). Trimming pared 3 bases from V and 7 bases from J, leaving 12 bases between. This CDR3 region has 13 residues. The CDR3 nucleotides read TGTGCCAGTAGTATCTGGGGCAGTGGTGGCTACACCTTC. Translation: CASSIWGSGGYTF.

The chain couples TRBV5-5 to TRBJ2-5; D remains unclear. Germline V gives CDR1 SGHKS, CDR2 YYEKEE (reference sequence). Trimming took 0 bases from V and 0 from J, leaving 6 bases between them. The CDR3 totals 14 residues. The CDR3 reads CASSLGPHQETQYF. CDR3 sequence (DNA): TGTGCCAGCAGCTTGGGACCCCACCAAGAGACCCAGTACTTC.

This sequence joins TRBV2 and TRBJ1-1; D possibly corresponds to TRBD1 (6 bases). This CDR3 is built from 13 residues. Trimming removed 5 bases at V and 9 bases at J, with 16 bases between. From germline, CDR1 is SNHLY and CDR2 FYNNEI. The CDR3 DNA sequence: TGTGCCAGCAGTAAATTAGGGACATTCCAAGCTTTCTTT. It translates to CASSKLGTFQAFF.

V and J are TRBV5-5 and TRBJ1-2, with D unclear. V shed 0 bases and J shed 3 bases, with 6 bases lying between them. This CDR3 is 13 amino acids long. CDR1 is SGHKS and CDR2 is YYEKEE in the germline V gene (reference sequence). The CDR3 DNA reads TGTGCCAGCAGCTTGGGGGGAGACTATGGCTACACCTTC. This codes for CASSLGGDYGYTF.

The chain is built from TRBV7-9 and TRBJ2-1, with 7 bases fitting TRBD2. Germline V lookup: CDR1 SEHNR, CDR2 FQNEAQ (reference sequence). The CDR3 contains 15 residues. After removal of 5 bases from V and 5 bases from J, the junction contained 9 bases not matched to a gene. The CDR3 loop is CASSPVVGGDNEQFF. Here the CDR3 DNA reads TGTGCCAGCAGCCCAGTAGTGGGGGGGGACAATGAGCAGTTCTTC.

V usage is TRBV7-2 and J usage is TRBJ2-3; D ambiguous. The CDR3 runs 16 residues. The V and J ends lost 6 bases and 1 base respectively, with 17 bases between them. Germline V gene data show CDR1 as SGHTA and CDR2 as FQGNSA. CDR3 sequence (DNA): TGTGCCAGCAGTCAGCCCCAAAGAGGTCGCACAGATACGCAGTATTTT. It specifies CASSQPQRGRTDTQYF.

CDR3 in DNA: TGTGCCAGCAGTTTAAGGGGACAGGGGGCTGATGAGCAGTTCTTC. This translates into CASSLRGQGADEQFF. This chain connects TRBV27 to TRBJ2-1; 12 bases fit TRBD1. The CDR3 consists of 15 residues. CDR1 and CDR2 from the germline V gene are MNHEY and SMNVEV (reference sequence). Trimming removed 2 bases from V and 8 bases from J; junction bases left unmatched: 4.

Turning to this clone: At one end the junction does not follow the germline gene, possibly because of a read error. Other DNA sequences in the same sample also yield this CDR3. The chain employs TRBV7-9 and TRBJ2-3; TRBD1 matches 8 bases. Germline lookup yields CDR1 SEHNR and CDR2 FQNEAQ (reference sequence). The CDR3 consists of 15 residues. The CDR3 is CASSLGAGGTDTQYF. The CDR3 DNA reads TGTGCCAGCAGCTTAGGTGCAGGGGGCACGGATACGCAGTATTTT.

The J gene is TRBJ1-5, the V gene TRBV5-5; a possible D gene is TRBD1 (6 bases). The CDR3 length is 16 residues. Trimming left V 4 bases short and J 0 bases short, with 14 bases between. Germline values: CDR1 SGHKS, CDR2 YYEKEE (reference sequence). CDR3 residues: CASSVDSGYSNQPQHF. DNA for the CDR3: TGTGCCAGCAGCGTGGACAGTGGGTATAGCAATCAGCCCCAGCATTTT.

This clone was seen a handful of times. The chain uses TRBV7-2 and TRBJ1-2, with 10 positions matching TRBD1. The CDR3 spans 14 residues. Germline CDR1 and CDR2: SGHTA and FQGNSA. Trimming took 6 bases from V and 6 from J; bases not matched to a gene: 7. The chain's CDR3 is CASRNPGQGNGYTF. CDR3 nucleotide sequence: TGTGCCAGCAGGAACCCGGGACAGGGGAATGGCTACACCTTC.

The genes are TRBV19 and TRBJ2-6; 10 bases match TRBD1. Trimming at V came to 5 bases and at J to 3 bases, leaving 1 base not matched to a gene. The CDR3 totals 15 residues. The germline V gene encodes CDR1 LNHDA and CDR2 SQIVND (reference sequence). CDR3 loop: CASSGTGVGANVLTF. DNA of the CDR3: TGTGCCAGTAGTGGGACAGGGGTTGGGGCCAACGTCCTGACTTTC.

The chain combines TRBV5-4 with TRBJ2-3, with D possibly being TRBD1 or TRBD2 (5 bases each). The CDR3 is made up of 18 amino acids. Trimming shortened V by 2 bases and J by 1 base, and 20 bases separated the two germline ends. The germline V gene encodes CDR1 SGHNT and CDR2 YYREEE (reference sequence). The CDR3 loop reads CASSFPGAQWTGTDTQYF. The CDR3 DNA reads as TGTGCCAGCAGCTTCCCCGGGGCGCAGTGGACGGGCACAGATACGCAGTATTTT.

This chain uses TRBV11-2 with TRBJ2-7, with unresolved D. V lost 1 base, J lost 2 bases, and 12 bases lay in between. The CDR3 is 15 amino acids. Germline lookup yields CDR1 SGHAT and CDR2 FQNNGV. The CDR3 DNA reads TGTGCCAGCAGCTTAGCCTTCGGGCCCACCTACGAGCAGTACTTC. Its protein is CASSLAFGPTYEQYF.

V gene TRBV5-1 combines with J gene TRBJ2-1; TRBD1 might be the D (6 bases). Germline V gene sequence: CDR1 SGHRS, CDR2 YFSETQ. V lost 3 bases, J lost 11 bases, and 9 bases lay in between. This CDR3 region has 11 residues. The CDR3 DNA is TGCGCCAGCAGCTCTACAGGGAAGCAGTTCTTC. Encoded protein: CASSSTGKQFF.

The chain links TRBV5-1 to TRBJ2-1, with a possible D match to TRBD2 (5 bases). V gave up 0 bases and J gave up 4 bases, with 11 bases separating them. CDR1 is SGHRS, CDR2 YFSETQ, per germline. The CDR3 is 15 amino acids. The CDR3 protein is CASSLAVSGYNEQFF. DNA for the CDR3: TGCGCCAGCAGCTTGGCCGTATCGGGGTACAATGAGCAGTTCTTC.

The J gene is TRBJ1-4, the V gene TRBV18, with TRBD1 as a possible D gene (5 bases). Trimming left V 6 bases short and J 0 bases short, with 17 bases between. Germline V CDR1 and CDR2: KGHSH, LQKENI. The CDR3 runs 17 residues. CDR3 in DNA: TGTGCCAGCTCCACCGACGAGGGGATCGCAACTAATGAAAAACTGTTTTTT. Translation: CASSTDEGIATNEKLFF.

With respect to this clone: This same CDR3 is encoded by further DNA sequences in the sample. The chain carries TRBV7-9 and TRBJ1-4; D possibly corresponds to TRBD1 (5 bases). V lost 2 bases to trimming and J lost 8 bases, with 12 bases between them. Germline V gene lookup returns CDR1 SEHNR and CDR2 FQNEAQ (reference sequence). This CDR3 is built from 14 residues. The CDR3 region has the DNA TGTGCCAGCAGCTTAAGGGGTTTGGGCGAAAAACTGTTTTTT. Its translation: CASSLRGLGEKLFF.

The chain couples TRBV28 to TRBJ1-2, with D perhaps matching TRBD1 (6 bases). The CDR3 is 13 residues long. V shed 5 bases and J shed 2 bases, with 9 bases lying between them. In germline, CDR1 is MDHEN, CDR2 SYDVKM. The CDR3 DNA follows: TGTGCCAGCAGTCCAGGACAGAACTATGGCTACACCTTC. Encoded protein: CASSPGQNYGYTF.

The chain combines TRBV6-5 with TRBJ1-1; D is perhaps TRBD1 (5 bases). V was shortened by 6 bases and J by 4 bases, with 15 bases between the two germline ends. Looked up from germline, CDR1 is MNHEY and CDR2 is SVGAGI. CDR3 length: 14 residues. CDR3 sequence (DNA): TGTGCCAGCAGGGTTCGGGGCATGGGCACTGAAGCTTTCTTT. Amino acids: CASRVRGMGTEAFF.

The chain has TRBV6-5 and TRBJ1-2; D is ambiguous. CDR1 MNHEY and CDR2 SVGAGI come from the germline V gene. The CDR3 has 12 amino acids. Trimming pared 7 bases from V and 4 bases from J, leaving 10 bases between. This CDR3 reads CASTESGYGYTF. The CDR3 DNA reads as TGTGCCAGCACCGAATCGGGCTATGGCTACACCTTC.

The rearrangement joins TRBV2 to TRBJ2-3; maybe TRBD1 (5 bases). Trimming removed 1 base from V and 5 bases from J, with 10 bases in between. CDR3 length equals 14 residues. CDR1 is SNHLY, CDR2 FYNNEI, per germline. CDR3 region: CASSEGTREDTQYF. For the CDR3, the DNA is TGTGCCAGCAGTGAAGGGACAAGAGAAGATACGCAGTATTTT.

The genes are TRBV7-8 and TRBJ1-1; a weak D match, TRBD1 (6 bases). Trimming took off 5 bases at V and 2 bases at J, with 15 bases between the two ends. Germline V gives CDR1 SGHVS, CDR2 FQNEAQ. The CDR3 has 15 amino acids. CDR3 bases: TGTGCCAGCAGCGCTAGACAGGAGATAAACACTGAAGCTTTCTTT. The encoded protein is CASSARQEINTEAFF.

The V and J genes are TRBV6-5 and TRBJ1-5; TRBD1 matches 9 bases. Unmatched junction bases numbered 3, after V lost 5 bases and J lost 4 bases. CDR1 and CDR2 from the germline V gene are MNHEY and SVGAGI. The CDR3 is 14 residues long. CDR3 sequence reads: CASSTGGRNQPQHF. The DNA of the CDR3 is TGTGCCAGCAGTACAGGGGGCAGGAATCAGCCCCAGCATTTT.

The chain employs TRBV2 and TRBJ2-5, with D uncertain. Trimming removed 3 bases from V and 5 bases from J, with 7 bases in between. Germline CDR1 reads SNHLY; CDR2 reads FYNNEI. The CDR3 is 12 residues long. CDR3: CASSENIETQYF. The CDR3, as DNA: TGTGCCAGCAGTGAGAATATTGAGACCCAGTACTTC. The entire variable domain, with the rest obtained from reference TRBV2 and TRBJ2-5, is as follows: EPEVTQTPSHQVTQMGQEVILRCVPISNHLYFYWYRQILGQKVEFLVSFYNNEISEKSEIFDDQFSVERPDGSNFTLKIRSTKLEDSAMYFCASSENIETQYFGPGTRLLVL.

This clone was picked up a small number of times. The chain couples TRBV10-2 to TRBJ2-7; 7 bases align to TRBD1. Germline CDR1 WSHSY, CDR2 SAAADI. Losses at the gene ends were 0 bases for V and 9 bases for J; bases not matched to a gene: 8. This CDR3 comprises 14 residues. The CDR3 is CASSESRQGLGQYF. The CDR3 DNA is TGCGCCAGCAGTGAGTCCCGACAGGGATTAGGGCAGTACTTC.

This clone was seen only a few times. The gene calls are TRBV5-1 and TRBJ1-4; unclear D gene. The CDR3 consists of 19 residues. V was pared by 0 bases and J by 0 bases, with 18 bases between. CDR1 and CDR2 from the germline V gene are SGHRS and YFSETQ. The CDR3 loop is CASSLAGQPTRTTNEKLFF. The DNA of the CDR3 is TGCGCCAGCAGCTTGGCAGGCCAGCCAACACGTACAACTAATGAAAAACTGTTTTTT.

V usage is TRBV27 and J usage is TRBJ2-3, with a possible D match to TRBD2 (6 bases). V lost 6 bases to trimming and J lost 6 bases, with 19 bases between them. CDR1 and CDR2 from the germline V gene are MNHEY and SMNVEV (reference sequence). The CDR3 sequence is 15 residues long. The DNA for the CDR3 is TGTGCCAGCAGCCCGACTAGTGGGGGGAGGGATACGCAGTATTTT. Protein: CASSPTSGGRDTQYF.

The V gene is TRBV7-9, the J gene TRBJ1-6; 8 nucleotides align to TRBD1. There are 15 residues in the CDR3. Germline V gives CDR1 SEHNR, CDR2 FQNEAQ (reference sequence). V trimming: 5 bases; J trimming: 6 bases; junction bases outside the gene matches: 6. CDR3 coding DNA: TGTGCCAGCAGCGCGGACAGGGTCATTAATTCACCCCTCCACTTT. Protein: CASSADRVINSPLHF.